The 19 T cell receptor beta chains reported below all come from one sample, sequenced in a study of T cells in Graves' hyperthyroidism and ophthalmopathy. RNA transcripts provided the source from which TCR beta CDR3 regions were amplified. During a first-round RT-PCR of the TCR CDR3, the HTBI primer set was used. Via MiXCR, TCRdb re-called the multiplex PCR reads, giving one row per CDR3 protein. The sample yields 150,000 or so distinct CDR3 sequences, 22% seen once. Sequencing input: blood. Receptors were obtained from a woman between 50 and 59 years old with Graves' hyperthyroidism that later progressed to Graves' ophthalmopathy.

J is TRBJ1-4 and V is TRBV7-9; unclear D gene. CDR1 and CDR2 from the germline V gene are SEHNR and FQNEAQ (reference sequence). The length of the CDR3 is 13 residues. The V end was cut by 1 base, the J end by 7 bases, with 7 bases between. This chain's CDR3 is CASSLGLGEKLFF. The CDR3 DNA is TGTGCCAGCAGCTTAGGGCTGGGTGAAAAACTGTTTTTT.

This clonotype showed up just a few times. V is TRBV4-1 and J is TRBJ2-1, with D hard to call. Looked up from germline, CDR1 is MGHRA and CDR2 is YSYEKL. V was shortened by 1 base and J by 6 bases, with 13 bases between the two germline ends. This CDR3 comprises 15 residues. CDR3 amino acids: CASSQATPPGNEQFF. The CDR3 DNA is TGCGCCAGCAGCCAAGCGACGCCCCCGGGCAATGAGCAGTTCTTC.

This rearrangement joins TRBV29-1 to TRBJ1-2; possibly TRBD1 for D (5 bases). This CDR3 comprises 13 residues. Between the trimmed V and J ends, which lost 3 bases and 9 bases, there was a span of 17 bases. Germline assignment: CDR1 SQVTM and CDR2 ANQGSEA. In DNA, the CDR3 is TGCAGCGTTGACCGACGGAATGGGGGGAGCTACACCTTC. This sequence encodes CSVDRRNGGSYTF.

The sample holds many counts of this clonotype. The gene calls are TRBV30 and TRBJ1-1; D gene ambiguous. Germline values: CDR1 GTSNPN, CDR2 SVGIG (reference sequence). Trimming pared 0 bases from V and 10 bases from J, leaving 15 bases between. The CDR3 runs to 13 residues. Written as DNA, the CDR3 is TGTGCCTGGAGTGTAGTTACTCCCGAGGGAGCTTTCTTT. The encoded protein is CAWSVVTPEGAFF. The full variable domain, completed using reference TRBV30 and TRBJ1-1, is SQTIHQWPATLVQPVGSPLSLECTVEGTSNPNLYWYRQAAGRGLQLLFYSVGIGQISSEVPQNLSASRPQDRQFILSSKKLLLSDSGFYLCAWSVVTPEGAFFGQGTRLTVV.

Regarding this clonotype: A much larger clone lies a single base off, so this may be a read error. It is likely a read error, because the conserved phenylalanine at the end of the CDR3 is missing. This rearrangement joins TRBV6-1 to TRBJ2-7; 7 bases agree with TRBD1. With 7 bases clipped from V and 5 bases from J, the junction kept 8 bases outside the gene matches. The CDR3 runs 13 residues. CDR1 is MNHNS and CDR2 is SASEGT in the germline V gene. CDR3 sequence: CASTDRVWDEQYL. CDR3 DNA: TGTGCCAGCACCGACAGGGTTTGGGACGAGCAGTACCTC.

This clonotype was detected ten times or more. V is TRBV2 and J is TRBJ2-1, with D uncertain. V lost 2 bases and J 6 bases, leaving 14 bases between the germline ends. CDR1 is SNHLY, CDR2 FYNNEI, per germline. The CDR3 has 15 residues. CDR3 coding DNA: TGTGCCAGCAGTGAATCTAGTGTTGACGGCAATGAGCAGTTCTTC. It yields the protein CASSESSVDGNEQFF. The full variable domain, its missing parts supplied by reference TRBV2 and TRBJ2-1, is EPEVTQTPSHQVTQMGQEVILRCVPISNHLYFYWYRQILGQKVEFLVSFYNNEISEKSEIFDDQFSVERPDGSNFTLKIRSTKLEDSAMYFCASSESSVDGNEQFFGPGTRLTVL.

This clonotype was detected only a few times. V usage is TRBV12-5 and J usage is TRBJ2-1; D not resolved. The V gene lost 4 bases and the J gene lost 7 bases, with 5 bases spanning the gap. Germline V CDR1 and CDR2: LGHNT, FRNRAP. This CDR3 is built from 11 residues. DNA for the CDR3: TGTGCTAGTGGTTCCCGAAATGAGCAGTTCTTC. Protein sequence: CASGSRNEQFF. The variable domain in full, completed from reference TRBV12-5 and TRBJ2-1, reads DARVTQTPRHKVTEMGQEVTMRCQPILGHNTVFWYRQTMMQGLELLAYFRNRAPLDDSGMPKDRFSAEMPDATLATLKIQPSEPRDSAVYFCASGSRNEQFFGPGTRLTVL.

Comment on this clonotype: A much larger clone differs by one base, so this may be a read error. The CDR3, as DNA: TGTGCCTCCCGGGACGGATCCTTCTACAATGAGCAGTTCTTC. Translated: CASRDGSFYNEQFF. The chain carries TRBV28 and TRBJ2-1, with D tentatively TRBD1 or TRBD2 (5 bases each). Germline V gives CDR1 MDHEN, CDR2 SYDVKM. The ends were cut back, 11 bases at V and 3 bases at J, with 17 bases in the middle. The CDR3 loop spans 14 amino acids.

This clonotype was seen only once. The rearrangement uses TRBV6-2 or TRBV6-3 and TRBJ2-5; the D is unclear. The V end was cut by 5 bases, the J end by 2 bases, with 24 bases between. The CDR3 is made up of 18 amino acids. The V gene's germline CDR1 is MNHEY and CDR2 SVGEGT. The CDR3: CASSDRTLSPARQETQYF. Written as DNA, the CDR3 is TGTGCCAGCAGTGACCGCACGTTATCACCGGCCCGGCAAGAGACCCAGTACTTC.

This clonotype was counted ten times or more. The chain couples TRBV28 to TRBJ2-6; 9 positions match TRBD1. Germline loops: CDR1 MDHEN, CDR2 SYDVKM. J gave up 2 bases and V 11 bases, and 10 bases lay outside the gene matches. CDR3 length equals 16 residues. Written as DNA, the CDR3 is TGTGCCGTACTGGGACAGGGTCGGACTGGGGCCAACGTCCTGACTTTC. Protein sequence: CAVLGQGRTGANVLTF. Filled out from reference TRBV28 and TRBJ2-6, the complete variable domain reads DVKVTQSSRYLVKRTGEKVFLECVQDMDHENMFWYRQDPGLGLRLIYFSYDVKMKEKGDIPEGYSVSREKKERFSLILESASTNQTSMYLCAVLGQGRTGANVLTFGAGSRLTVL.

This clonotype was seen repeatedly, ten times or more. The chain employs TRBV15 and TRBJ1-1; the D gene is possibly TRBD1 (6 bases). CDR3 length: 14 amino acids. Germline values: CDR1 LNHNV, CDR2 YYDKDF (reference sequence). The V and J ends lost 5 bases and 5 bases respectively, with 15 bases between them. The CDR3 bases are TGTGCCACCAGCCTTGGGGGCGCGGGAACTGAAGCTTTCTTT. This codes for CATSLGGAGTEAFF.

This clonotype has at least ten counts. The chain joins TRBV12-3 or TRBV12-4 to TRBJ2-1; D unclear. CDR3 length: 12 amino acids. V shed 3 bases and J shed 7 bases, with 7 bases lying between them. The CDR3 DNA sequence: TGTGCCAGCAGTTTTTGGCAGAATGAGCAGTTCTTC. Translation: CASSFWQNEQFF.

In this sample, this clonotype turned up many times. The V call is TRBV27, the J call TRBJ1-5; perhaps TRBD1 as D (5 bases). The V gene lost 7 bases and the J gene lost 7 bases, with 23 bases spanning the gap. Looked up from germline, CDR1 is MNHEY and CDR2 is SMNVEV (reference sequence). The CDR3 sequence is 16 residues long. The CDR3: CASTLTISRAWQPQHF. The DNA of the CDR3 is TGTGCCAGCACTCTGACGATAAGCAGGGCTTGGCAGCCCCAGCATTTT.

The sample holds many counts of this clonotype. V and J are TRBV2 and TRBJ2-2, with 7 bases identical to TRBD1. CDR3 length equals 14 residues. CDR1 and CDR2 from the germline V gene are SNHLY and FYNNEI. V lost 10 bases, J lost 0 bases, and 5 bases stayed unmatched. CDR3 sequence (DNA): TGTGCCACCATCGGGACAGCGAACACCGGGGAGCTGTTTTTT. As protein: CATIGTANTGELFF.

The chain has TRBV11-2 and TRBJ1-4; 12 nucleotides match TRBD1. Germline V lookup: CDR1 SGHAT, CDR2 FQNNGV. The CDR3 loop spans 17 amino acids. The trim removed 5 bases at V and 8 bases at J, leaving 12 bases unmatched. The CDR3 DNA sequence: TGTGCCAGCAGCCCCGCCGGGACAGGGGGCATTCGGGAAAAACTGTTTTTT. Translating gives CASSPAGTGGIREKLFF.

About this clonotype: At one boundary the junction diverges from the germline segment, which might be a read error. This rearrangement joins TRBV18 to TRBJ2-5, with D perhaps assigned TRBD1 or TRBD2 (7 bases each). Germline V gives CDR1 KGHSH, CDR2 LQKENI. The CDR3 runs to 14 residues. As DNA, the CDR3 is TGTGGCAGCTCACCAGGGGGGGGAGAAGAGACCCAGTACTTC. Encoded protein: CGSSPGGGEETQYF.

This clonotype was counted ten times or more. This chain joins TRBV2 and TRBJ1-1; D uncertain. Deletions cut 4 bases from V and 3 bases from J, with 3 bases between. The germline gives CDR1 SNHLY, CDR2 FYNNEI. The CDR3 has 11 amino acids. The CDR3 loop reads CASSAYTEAFF. The CDR3 nucleotides read TGTGCCAGCAGTGCGTACACTGAAGCTTTCTTT.

At least ten counts were recorded for this clonotype. The V call is TRBV28, the J call TRBJ1-2; D is possibly TRBD1 (6 bases). From germline, CDR1 is MDHEN and CDR2 SYDVKM. Deletions cut 5 bases from V and 4 bases from J, with 14 bases between. The CDR3 has 14 amino acids. The CDR3 coding sequence is TGTGCCAGCAGTAAAGGGGGGGGCGGCTATGGCTACACCTTC. It specifies CASSKGGGGYGYTF.

This clonotype was counted only a few times. V usage is TRBV2 and J usage is TRBJ1-1; no definite D call. The CDR3 has 11 residues. Germline V gene data show CDR1 as SNHLY and CDR2 as FYNNEI. V was trimmed by 11 bases and J by 11 bases, leaving 18 bases between them. The CDR3, as DNA: TGTGCCTCTCTCGTGGTAGGGCTGGCTTTCTTT. Its translation: CASLVVGLAFF.